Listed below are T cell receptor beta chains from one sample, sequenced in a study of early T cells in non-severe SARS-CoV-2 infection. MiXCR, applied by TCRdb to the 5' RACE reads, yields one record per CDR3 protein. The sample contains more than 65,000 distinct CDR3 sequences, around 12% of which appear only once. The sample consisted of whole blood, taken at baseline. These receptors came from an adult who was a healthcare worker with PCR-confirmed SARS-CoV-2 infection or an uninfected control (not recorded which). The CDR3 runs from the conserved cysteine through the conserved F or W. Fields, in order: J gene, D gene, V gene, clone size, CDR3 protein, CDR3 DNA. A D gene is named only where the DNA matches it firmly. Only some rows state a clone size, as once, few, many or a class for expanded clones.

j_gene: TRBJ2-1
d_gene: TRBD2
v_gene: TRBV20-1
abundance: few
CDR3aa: CSARAQRGGNNEQFF
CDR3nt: TGCAGTGCTAGAGCGCAGCGGGGGGGCAACAATGAGCAGTTCTTC

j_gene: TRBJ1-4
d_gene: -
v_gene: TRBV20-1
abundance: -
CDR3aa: CSARDRGQGNEKLFF
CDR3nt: TGCAGTGCTAGAGATCGGGGGCAGGGCAATGAAAAACTGTTTTTT

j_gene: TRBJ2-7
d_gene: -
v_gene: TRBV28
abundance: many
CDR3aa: CASGPTTLEQYF
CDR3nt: TGTGCCAGCGGCCCTACGACGTTGGAGCAGTACTTC

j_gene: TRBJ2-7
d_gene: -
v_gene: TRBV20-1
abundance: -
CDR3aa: CSASPDYEQYF
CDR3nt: TGCAGTGCTAGCCCTGACTACGAGCAGTACTTC

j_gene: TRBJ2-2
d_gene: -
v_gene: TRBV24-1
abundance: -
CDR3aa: CATSDPRDFTGELFF
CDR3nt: TGTGCCACCAGTGACCCCAGAGACTTCACCGGGGAGCTGTTTTTT

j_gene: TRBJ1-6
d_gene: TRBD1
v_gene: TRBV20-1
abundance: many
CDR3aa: CSASGQGGNSPLHF
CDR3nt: TGCAGTGCTAGTGGGCAGGGGGGAAATTCACCCCTCCACTTT

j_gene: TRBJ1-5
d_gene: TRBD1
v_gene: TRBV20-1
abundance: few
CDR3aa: CSARGQGSNQPQHF
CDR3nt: TGCAGTGCTAGAGGACAGGGGAGCAATCAGCCCCAGCATTTT

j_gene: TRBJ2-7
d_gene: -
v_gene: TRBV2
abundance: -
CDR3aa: CASRDGGTIEQYF
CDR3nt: TGTGCCAGCAGGGACGGGGGCACAATTGAGCAGTACTTC

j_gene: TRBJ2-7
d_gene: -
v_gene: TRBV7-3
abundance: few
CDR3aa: CASSLGVYEQYF
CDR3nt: TGTGCCAGCAGCCTAGGGGTTTACGAGCAGTACTTC

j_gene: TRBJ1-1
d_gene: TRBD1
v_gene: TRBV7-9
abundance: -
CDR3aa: CASSRGQPEAFF
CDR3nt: TGTGCCAGCAGCAGGGGGCAGCCTGAAGCTTTCTTT

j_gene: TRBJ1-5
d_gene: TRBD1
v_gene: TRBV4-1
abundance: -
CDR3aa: CASSQVWTGDNQPQHF
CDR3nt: TGCGCCAGCAGCCAAGTCTGGACAGGGGACAATCAGCCCCAGCATTTT

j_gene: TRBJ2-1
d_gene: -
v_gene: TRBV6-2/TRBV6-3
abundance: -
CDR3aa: CASIGAYNEQFF
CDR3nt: TGTGCCAGCATAGGGGCCTACAATGAGCAGTTCTTC

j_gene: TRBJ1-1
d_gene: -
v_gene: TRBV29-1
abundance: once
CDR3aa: CSVPEGNTEAFF
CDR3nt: TGCAGCGTGCCTGAGGGGAACACTGAAGCTTTCTTT

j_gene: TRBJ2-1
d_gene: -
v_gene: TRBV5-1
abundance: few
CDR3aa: CASSLLGDTYNEQFF
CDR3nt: TGCGCCAGCAGCTTGTTGGGGGATACCTACAATGAGCAGTTCTTC

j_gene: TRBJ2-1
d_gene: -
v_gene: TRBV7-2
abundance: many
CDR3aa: CASSSAPVSGQFF
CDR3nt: TGTGCCAGCAGCTCCGCCCCGGTGTCGGGACAGTTCTTC

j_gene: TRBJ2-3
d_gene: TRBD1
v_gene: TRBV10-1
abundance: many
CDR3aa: CASSEGGVRADTQYF
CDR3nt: TGCGCCAGCAGTGAAGGGGGCGTCCGAGCAGATACGCAGTATTTT

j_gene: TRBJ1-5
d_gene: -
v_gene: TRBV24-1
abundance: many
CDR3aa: CTPREVVLYSNQPQHF
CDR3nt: TGTACGCCACGGGAAGTCGTCCTTTATAGCAATCAGCCCCAGCATTTT

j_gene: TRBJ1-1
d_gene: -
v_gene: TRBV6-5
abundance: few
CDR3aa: CASSLDHNTEAFF
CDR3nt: TGTGCCAGCAGCCTCGACCATAACACTGAAGCTTTCTTT

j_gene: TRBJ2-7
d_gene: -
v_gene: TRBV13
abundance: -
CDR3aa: CASSLDRSQGQYF
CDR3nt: TGTGCCAGCAGCTTAGACAGGTCGCAGGGGCAGTACTTC

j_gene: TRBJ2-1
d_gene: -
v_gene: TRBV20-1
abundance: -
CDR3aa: CSARGVRNEQFF
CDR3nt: TGCAGTGCTAGGGGGGTTAGGAATGAGCAGTTCTTC

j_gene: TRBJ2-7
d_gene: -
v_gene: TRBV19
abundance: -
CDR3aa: CASSIDSRDKKYF
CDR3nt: TGTGCCAGTAGTATAGACTCCCGGGACAAGAAGTACTTC

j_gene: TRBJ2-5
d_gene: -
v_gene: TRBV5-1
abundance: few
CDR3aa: CASSIAPQYQETQYF
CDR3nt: TGCGCCAGCAGCATTGCACCACAATACCAAGAGACCCAGTACTTC

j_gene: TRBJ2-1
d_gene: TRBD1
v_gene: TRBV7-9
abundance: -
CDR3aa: CASSLGQGNNEQFF
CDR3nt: TGTGCCAGCAGCTTAGGACAGGGAAACAATGAGCAGTTCTTC

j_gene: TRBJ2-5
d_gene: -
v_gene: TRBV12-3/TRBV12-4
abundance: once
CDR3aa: CASSLGKETQYF
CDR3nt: TGTGCCAGCAGTTTGGGGAAAGAGACCCAGTACTTC

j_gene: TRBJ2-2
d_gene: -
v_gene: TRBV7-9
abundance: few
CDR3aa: CASSLGWLKDPTGELFF
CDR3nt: TGTGCCAGCAGCTTAGGTTGGCTAAAGGATCCCACCGGGGAGCTGTTTTTT

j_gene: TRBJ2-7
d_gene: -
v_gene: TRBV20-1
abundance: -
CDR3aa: CSAPSPGGGEQYF
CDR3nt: TGCAGTGCTCCCTCTCCAGGGGGGGGCGAGCAGTACTTC

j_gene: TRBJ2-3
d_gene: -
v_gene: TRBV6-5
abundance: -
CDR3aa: CASFNRDTDTQYF
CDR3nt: TGTGCCAGCTTCAACCGGGACACAGATACGCAGTATTTT

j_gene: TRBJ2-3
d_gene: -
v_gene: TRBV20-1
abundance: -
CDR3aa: CSATELPDTQYF
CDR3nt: TGCAGTGCTACCGAGCTGCCAGATACGCAGTATTTT

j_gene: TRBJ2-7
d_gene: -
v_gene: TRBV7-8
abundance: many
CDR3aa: CASSLARDEQYF
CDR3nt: TGTGCCAGCAGCTTAGCAAGGGACGAGCAGTACTTC

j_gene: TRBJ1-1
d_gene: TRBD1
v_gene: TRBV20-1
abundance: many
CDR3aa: CSARDPGRGGTEAFF
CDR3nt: TGCAGTGCTAGAGATCCGGGCAGGGGGGGCACTGAAGCTTTCTTT

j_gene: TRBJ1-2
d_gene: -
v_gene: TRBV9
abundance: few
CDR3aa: CASSSEPRSNYGYTF
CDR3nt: TGTGCCAGCAGCTCGGAACCTAGGTCCAACTATGGCTACACCTTC

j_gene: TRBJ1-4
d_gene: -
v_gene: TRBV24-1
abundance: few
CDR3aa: CATSDGQPNEKLFF
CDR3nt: TGTGCCACCAGTGACGGACAGCCGAATGAAAAACTGTTTTTT

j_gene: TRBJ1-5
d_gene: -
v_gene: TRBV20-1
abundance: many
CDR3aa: CSARALRGNQPQHF
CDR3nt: TGCAGTGCCCGAGCCTTGAGGGGCAATCAGCCCCAGCATTTT

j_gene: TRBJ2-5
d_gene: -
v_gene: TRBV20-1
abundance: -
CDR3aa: CSARDTESPEETQYF
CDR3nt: TGCAGTGCTAGAGATACTGAAAGCCCCGAAGAGACCCAGTACTTC

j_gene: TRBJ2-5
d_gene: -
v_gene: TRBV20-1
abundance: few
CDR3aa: CSATPNTQYF
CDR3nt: TGCAGTGCCACGCCAAACACCCAGTACTTC

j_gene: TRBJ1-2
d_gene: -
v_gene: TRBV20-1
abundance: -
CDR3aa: CSAIQGFNYGYTF
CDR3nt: TGCAGTGCGATCCAGGGATTTAACTATGGCTACACCTTC

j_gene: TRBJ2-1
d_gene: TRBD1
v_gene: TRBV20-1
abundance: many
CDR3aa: CSASRDRGYNEQFF
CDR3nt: TGCAGTGCTTCCCGGGACAGGGGCTACAATGAGCAGTTCTTC

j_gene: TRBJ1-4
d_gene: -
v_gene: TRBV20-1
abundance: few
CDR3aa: CSAPHPWGGGEKLFF
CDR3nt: TGCAGTGCTCCCCACCCCTGGGGGGGTGGAGAAAAACTGTTTTTT

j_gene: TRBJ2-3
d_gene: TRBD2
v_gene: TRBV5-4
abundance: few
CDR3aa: CASSTRLAGGSDTQYF
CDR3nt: TGTGCCAGCAGCACAAGACTAGCGGGGGGTTCGGATACGCAGTATTTT

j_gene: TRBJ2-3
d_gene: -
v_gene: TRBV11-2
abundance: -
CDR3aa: CASSNSLGARDTQYF
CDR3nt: TGTGCCAGCAGCAACAGCCTGGGCGCTAGAGATACGCAGTATTTT

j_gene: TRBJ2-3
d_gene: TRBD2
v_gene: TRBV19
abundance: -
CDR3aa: CASKRGLAGGIVDTQYF
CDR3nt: TGTGCCAGTAAAAGAGGACTAGCGGGGGGGATCGTCGATACGCAGTATTTT

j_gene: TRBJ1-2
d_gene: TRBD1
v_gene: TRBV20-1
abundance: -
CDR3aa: CSAIPQGAPRVGYTF
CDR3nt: TGCAGTGCTATTCCCCAGGGGGCGCCCAGGGTAGGCTACACCTTC

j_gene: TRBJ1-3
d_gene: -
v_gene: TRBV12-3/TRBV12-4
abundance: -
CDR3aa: CASSLRHPGNTIYF
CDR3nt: TGTGCCAGCAGTTTGAGGCACCCCGGAAACACCATATATTTT

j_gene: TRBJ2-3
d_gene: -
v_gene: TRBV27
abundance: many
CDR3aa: CASSLLTSTDTQYF
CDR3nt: TGTGCCAGCAGTTTATTGACGAGCACAGATACGCAGTATTTT

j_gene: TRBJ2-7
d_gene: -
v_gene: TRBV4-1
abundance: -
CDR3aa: CASSQDSGSFRPYEQYF
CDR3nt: TGCGCCAGCAGCCAAGATAGTGGGAGCTTTCGTCCTTACGAGCAGTACTTC

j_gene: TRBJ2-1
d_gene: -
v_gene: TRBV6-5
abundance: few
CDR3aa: CASRDGPNNEQFF
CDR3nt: TGTGCCAGCAGGGACGGACCCAACAATGAGCAGTTCTTC

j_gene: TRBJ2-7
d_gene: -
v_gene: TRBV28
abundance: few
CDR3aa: CASSLAGPTPGEQYF
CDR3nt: TGTGCCAGCAGTTTGGCTGGACCCACTCCCGGCGAGCAGTACTTC

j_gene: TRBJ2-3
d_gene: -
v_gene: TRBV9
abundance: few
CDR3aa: CASSRSGDTQYF
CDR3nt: TGTGCCAGCAGCAGGAGCGGAGATACGCAGTATTTT

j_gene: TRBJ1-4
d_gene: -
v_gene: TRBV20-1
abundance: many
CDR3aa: CSARDRTRGNEKLFF
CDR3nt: TGCAGTGCTAGAGATCGGACAAGGGGAAATGAAAAACTGTTTTTT

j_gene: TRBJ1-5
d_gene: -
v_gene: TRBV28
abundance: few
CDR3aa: CASSSGTAINQPQHF
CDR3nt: TGTGCCAGCAGTTCCGGGACTGCGATCAATCAGCCCCAGCATTTT

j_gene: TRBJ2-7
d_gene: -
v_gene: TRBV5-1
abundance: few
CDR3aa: CASSLGGYSSYEQYF
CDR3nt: TGCGCCAGCAGCTTGGGCGGGTATAGCTCCTACGAGCAGTACTTC

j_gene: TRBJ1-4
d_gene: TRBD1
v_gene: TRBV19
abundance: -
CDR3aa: CASSIADREEVEKLFF
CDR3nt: TGTGCCAGTAGTATAGCCGACAGGGAGGAGGTTGAAAAACTGTTTTTT